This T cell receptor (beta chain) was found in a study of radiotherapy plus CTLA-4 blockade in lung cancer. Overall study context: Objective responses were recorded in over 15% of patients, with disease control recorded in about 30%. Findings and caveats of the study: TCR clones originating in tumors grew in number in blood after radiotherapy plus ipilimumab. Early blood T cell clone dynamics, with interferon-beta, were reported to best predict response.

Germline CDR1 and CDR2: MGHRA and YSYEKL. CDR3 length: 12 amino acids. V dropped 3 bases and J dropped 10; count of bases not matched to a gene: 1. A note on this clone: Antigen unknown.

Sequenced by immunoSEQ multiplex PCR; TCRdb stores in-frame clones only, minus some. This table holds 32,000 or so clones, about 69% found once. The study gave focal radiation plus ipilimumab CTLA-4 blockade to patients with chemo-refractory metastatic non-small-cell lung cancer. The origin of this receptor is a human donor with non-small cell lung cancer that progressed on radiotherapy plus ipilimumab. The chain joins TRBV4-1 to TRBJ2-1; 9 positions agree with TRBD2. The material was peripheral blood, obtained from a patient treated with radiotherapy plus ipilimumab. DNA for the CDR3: TGCGCCAGCAGCCACACTAGCGGGGAGCAGTTCTTC. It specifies CASSHTSGEQFF.